These 8 T cell receptor beta chains share one sample of origin, sequenced in a study of fetal regulatory T cell absence and autoimmunity. Method: immunoSEQ multiplex PCR; TCRdb's copy keeps in-frame clones and lacks some. The data show about 46,000 clones, approximately 83% seen once. The source material was cord blood. These receptors were collected from a newborn boy with IPEX syndrome.

In its sample, this clone was seen a few times. The chain employs TRBV14 and TRBJ1-2; 7 nucleotides align to TRBD1. Germline values: CDR1 SGHDN, CDR2 FVKESK. The CDR3 has 15 amino acids. J lost 8 bases, V lost 0 bases, and 9 bases had no gene match. The CDR3 nucleotides read TGTGCCAGCAGCCAAGATTCGGGACAGTACCAAGGCTACACCTTC. Protein sequence: CASSQDSGQYQGYTF.

Worth noting for this clone: An end of the junction does not agree with germline; a read error may underlie this. This rearrangement joins TRBV7-2 to TRBJ2-1; D might be TRBD2 (6 bases). CDR3 length equals 14 residues. Germline CDR1 reads SGHTA; CDR2 reads FQGNSA. The CDR3 DNA follows: TGTGCCAGCAGCTTCCTACTGGGGGGTCTTGCTCCTATCTTC. Translated, it gives CASSFLLGGLAPIF.

This clone appeared a few times. The J gene is TRBJ1-1, the V gene TRBV7-2, with a tentative D call TRBD1 (5 bases). The V and J ends lost 1 base and 4 bases respectively, with 16 bases between them. This CDR3 has 16 amino acids. CDR1 is SGHTA and CDR2 is FQGNSA in the germline V gene. The CDR3 spells CASSLVPQGIITEAFF. In DNA form, the CDR3 reads TGTGCCAGCAGCTTAGTCCCCCAGGGAATTATCACTGAAGCTTTCTTT.

The chain couples TRBV16 to TRBJ1-4; the match to TRBD1 covers 8 bases. The CDR3 has 15 amino acids. The V segment lost 0 bases and the J segment 5 bases; nucleotides outside the gene matches: 2. Germline V gives CDR1 KGHSY, CDR2 FQNENV. The CDR3 sequence is CASSQSWDRNEKLFF. CDR3 DNA: TGTGCCAGCAGCCAATCCTGGGACAGGAATGAAAAACTGTTTTTT.

V gene TRBV5-1 combines with J gene TRBJ2-5; TRBD2 matches at 13 bases. Germline V gene data show CDR1 as SGHRS and CDR2 as YFSETQ. This CDR3 region has 17 residues. V gave up 0 bases and J gave up 5 bases; unmatched junction bases: 7. The DNA for the CDR3 is TGCGCCAGCAGCTTGGCCGGAAGGACTAGCGGGGGTGAGACCCAGTACTTC. It encodes CASSLAGRTSGGETQYF.

V gene TRBV6-5 combines with J gene TRBJ2-3, with 11 positions matching TRBD2. CDR3 size: 14 residues. From germline, CDR1 is MNHEY and CDR2 SVGAGI. V was clipped by 4 bases and J by 5 bases; unmatched bases: 2. This chain's CDR3 is CASSLAGGRDTQYF. The CDR3 DNA reads as TGTGCCAGCAGTTTAGCGGGAGGGAGAGATACGCAGTATTTT.

The chain links TRBV5-8 to TRBJ2-1, with unresolved D. V was trimmed by 0 bases and J by 10 bases, leaving 8 bases between them. The germline V gene has CDR1 SGHTS and CDR2 YDEGEE. The CDR3 totals 12 residues. This CDR3 reads CASSLAPREQFF. CDR3 coding DNA: TGTGCCAGCAGCTTGGCCCCGAGGGAGCAGTTCTTC.

The rearrangement links TRBV11-1 to TRBJ2-3, with 8 bases fitting TRBD1. V dropped 1 base and J dropped 5; count of bases not matched to a gene: 2. Germline CDR1 and CDR2: SGHAT and FQDESV (reference sequence). The CDR3 has 14 amino acids. The CDR3 bases are TGTGCCAGCAGCTTAGGACAGGGGAGAGATACGCAGTATTTT. This sequence encodes CASSLGQGRDTQYF.